A single sample is the source of the 20 T cell receptor beta chains below, sequenced in a study of CD8 T cells in Susac syndrome. Random hexamers primed reverse transcription of about 0.45 to 1 ug RNA. Via MiXCR, TCRdb re-called the immunoSEQ multiplex PCR reads, giving one row per CDR3 protein. The data show about 280,000 distinct CDR3 sequences, around 84% seen once. The material sequenced was CD8+ T cells from PBMCs. These receptors all come from a human donor with multiple sclerosis.

The rearrangement links TRBV28 to TRBJ2-7; no definite D call. Germline V gives CDR1 MDHEN, CDR2 SYDVKM. V shed 3 bases and J shed 3 bases, with 9 bases lying between them. The CDR3 loop spans 13 amino acids. DNA of the CDR3: TGTGCCAGCAGTTTCCGGGCGAACTACGAGCAGTACTTC. This translates into CASSFRANYEQYF. The full variable domain, with the rest looked up from reference TRBV28 and TRBJ2-7, is DVKVTQSSRYLVKRTGEKVFLECVQDMDHENMFWYRQDPGLGLRLIYFSYDVKMKEKGDIPEGYSVSREKKERFSLILESASTNQTSMYLCASSFRANYEQYFGPGTRLTVT.

V gene TRBV3-1 combines with J gene TRBJ2-5; D remains ambiguous. Germline V CDR1 and CDR2: LGHDT, YNNKEL (reference sequence). The V gene lost 0 bases and the J gene lost 3 bases, with 11 bases spanning the gap. CDR3 length: 15 residues. The CDR3 DNA follows: TGTGCCAGCAGCCAAGATACCGTAGGAGAAGAGACCCAGTACTTC. Translated, it gives CASSQDTVGEETQYF.

This chain connects TRBV11-2 to TRBJ2-3, with 12 bases aligning to TRBD2. With 6 bases clipped from V and 9 bases from J, the junction kept 10 bases outside the gene matches. This CDR3 comprises 15 residues. Germline values: CDR1 SGHAT, CDR2 FQNNGV. The CDR3 loop is CASSTPGLAGWTQYF. CDR3 nucleotide sequence: TGTGCCAGCAGTACCCCGGGACTAGCGGGTTGGACGCAGTATTTT.

The chain employs TRBV5-1 and TRBJ1-2; TRBD1 is a possible D gene (5 bases). The length of the CDR3 is 15 residues. The germline V gene has CDR1 SGHRS and CDR2 YFSETQ. Trimming removed 1 base at V and 2 bases at J, with 12 bases between. The CDR3 bases are TGCGCCAGCAGCTTGACCGGGGGTGGAAACTATGGCTACACCTTC. As protein: CASSLTGGGNYGYTF.

This chain connects TRBV7-9 to TRBJ1-2; the D is unclear. The CDR3 length is 14 residues. The germline gives CDR1 SEHNR, CDR2 FQNEAQ (reference sequence). Trimming cost V 5 bases and J 4 bases, with 14 bases left between them. The CDR3 spells CASSLQVSAYGYTF. As DNA, the CDR3 is TGTGCCAGCAGCCTACAAGTAAGCGCCTATGGCTACACCTTC.

The gene calls are TRBV27 and TRBJ1-2, with 9 bases that match TRBD1. The CDR3 extends over 15 amino acids. Germline lookup yields CDR1 MNHEY and CDR2 SMNVEV (reference sequence). J was trimmed by 6 bases and V by 6 bases; bases with no gene match: 11. CDR3 coding DNA: TGTGCCAGCAGCCCGATCTTTGGACAGGGGAATGGCTACACCTTC. Translated: CASSPIFGQGNGYTF.

The gene calls are TRBV10-3 and TRBJ2-7, with D unresolved. The CDR3 has 15 residues. Germline V lookup: CDR1 ENHRY, CDR2 SYGVKD. V lost 4 bases and J 4 bases, leaving 17 bases between the germline ends. The CDR3 protein is CAISGESGGPYEQYF. DNA of the CDR3: TGTGCCATCAGTGGGGAATCCGGCGGACCTTACGAGCAGTACTTC.

The chain uses TRBV12-3 or TRBV12-4 and TRBJ1-2, with TRBD1 matching over 7 bases. The CDR3 loop spans 15 amino acids. Trimming took 0 bases from V and 2 from J; bases not matched to a gene: 3. As DNA, the CDR3 is TGTGCCAGCAGTTTAGCGGGGACAGAAAACTATGGCTACACCTTC. Its translation is CASSLAGTENYGYTF.

V usage is TRBV11-3 and J usage is TRBJ2-1, with a tentative D call TRBD2 (6 bases). Trimming pared 5 bases from V and 9 bases from J, leaving 14 bases between. This CDR3 has 13 residues. Germline CDR1 reads SGHNT; CDR2 reads YENEEA. CDR3 loop: CASSPRAGGEQFF. CDR3 bases: TGTGCCAGCAGCCCCCGGGCCGGGGGTGAGCAGTTCTTC.

The chain joins TRBV10-3 to TRBJ2-3; D perhaps matches TRBD1 (6 bases). The germline V and J ends were trimmed by 10 bases and 1 base, with 18 bases remaining between them. Germline CDR1 ENHRY, CDR2 SYGVKD. The CDR3 spans 15 residues. The CDR3 nucleotides read TGTGCCACCAGGACAGAGGGGGTAGGCACAGATACGCAGTATTTT. It specifies CATRTEGVGTDTQYF.

This clonotype is a singleton in its sample. The CDR3 is CASILETGGPYEQYF. The CDR3, as DNA: TGTGCCAGCATCCTTGAGACAGGGGGTCCATACGAGCAGTACTTC. The genes are TRBV6-6 and TRBJ2-7; 9 nucleotides align to TRBD1. The V and J ends lost 7 bases and 4 bases, in that order; junction bases with no gene match: 11. Per germline, CDR1 MNHNY and CDR2 SVGAGI (reference sequence). CDR3 length: 15 amino acids.

The chain couples TRBV7-9 to TRBJ2-5; D is unclear. With 5 bases removed from V and 5 bases from J, the gap between germline ends came to 15 bases. The CDR3 extends over 14 amino acids. CDR1 is SEHNR and CDR2 is FQNEAQ in the germline V gene (reference sequence). CDR3: CASSHRAERETQYF. Written as DNA, the CDR3 is TGTGCCAGCAGCCATAGGGCTGAAAGGGAGACCCAGTACTTC. Filled out from reference TRBV7-9 and TRBJ2-5, the complete variable domain reads DTGVSQNPRHKITKRGQNVTFRCDPISEHNRLYWYRQTLGQGPEFLTYFQNEAQLEKSRLLSDRFSAERPKGSFSTLEIQRTEQGDSAMYLCASSHRAERETQYFGPGTRLLVL.

The rearrangement links TRBV4-1 to TRBJ2-7; D gene ambiguous. V lost 4 bases to trimming and J lost 6 bases, with 16 bases between them. This CDR3 is built from 14 residues. CDR1 MGHRA and CDR2 YSYEKL come from the germline V gene. CDR3 loop: CASSPRSASFEQYF. The CDR3 DNA is TGCGCCAGCAGCCCCAGATCCGCCAGCTTCGAGCAGTACTTC.

The chain is built from TRBV6-2 or TRBV6-3 and TRBJ2-1; the match to TRBD2 covers 7 bases. CDR1 MNHEY and CDR2 SVGEGT come from the germline V gene. The CDR3 has 14 amino acids. V lost 2 bases and J lost 9; bases outside the gene matches: 7. Written as DNA, the CDR3 is TGTGCCAGCAGTTACACCGGGACTAATGGTGAGCAGTTCTTC. Translation gives CASSYTGTNGEQFF.

This clonotype appeared a single time. The chain recombines TRBV6-5 with TRBJ1-3; 7 bases fit TRBD1. V lost 2 bases, J lost 14 bases, and 6 bases stayed unmatched. Per the germline V gene, CDR1 is MNHEY and CDR2 is SVGAGI. The CDR3 has 12 residues. The CDR3, as DNA: TGTGCCAGCAGTTACGGGGACAGCAGACTATATTTT. Translating it yields CASSYGDSRLYF.

V is TRBV6-6 and J is TRBJ2-1; D is unresolved. Germline CDR1 MNHNY, CDR2 SVGAGI (reference sequence). Trimming cost V 0 bases and J 7 bases, with 10 bases left between them. The CDR3 spans 14 residues. The CDR3 coding sequence is TGTGCCAGCAGTTACTCGAATCCCCAAAATGAGCAGTTCTTC. Translated: CASSYSNPQNEQFF.

This clonotype was seen just once. This chain uses TRBV27 with TRBJ1-5, with D possibly matching TRBD1 (5 bases). The CDR3 totals 16 residues. The germline V gene has CDR1 MNHEY and CDR2 SMNVEV (reference sequence). V dropped 2 bases and J dropped 4 bases, with 15 bases sitting between them. The CDR3 loop is CASSLRTTKGNQPQHF. In DNA form, the CDR3 reads TGTGCCAGCAGTTTACGTACAACCAAGGGGAATCAGCCCCAGCATTTT.

CDR3 in amino acids: CASSLYRVGNTEAFF. In DNA form, the CDR3 reads TGCGCCAGCAGCCTCTACAGGGTGGGGAACACTGAAGCTTTCTTT. The chain couples TRBV5-1 to TRBJ1-1; TRBD1 might be the D (6 bases). This CDR3 region has 15 residues. In germline, CDR1 is SGHRS, CDR2 YFSETQ. The V gene lost 4 bases and the J gene lost 1 base, with 14 bases spanning the gap.

This clonotype occurred once. The V gene is TRBV4-1, the J gene TRBJ1-2; D gene unclear. This CDR3 region has 15 residues. Germline lookup yields CDR1 MGHRA and CDR2 YSYEKL. Deletions cut 1 base from V and 2 bases from J, with 11 bases between. CDR3 residues: CASSQAQAPNYGYTF. CDR3 bases: TGCGCCAGCAGCCAAGCCCAGGCACCCAACTATGGCTACACCTTC.

The chain recombines TRBV4-2 with TRBJ1-2; D is undetermined. Germline loops: CDR1 LGHNA, CDR2 YNFKEQ. The CDR3 is 14 amino acids. V was shortened by 3 bases and J by 2 bases, with 10 bases between the two germline ends. This CDR3 reads CASSHRTANYGYTF. DNA of the CDR3: TGTGCCAGCAGCCATCGGACGGCGAACTATGGCTACACCTTC.